By frequency in the sample, the clone carrying this TCR beta chain is medium-sized (0.01 to 0.1%). Its target is unknown. This sample is drawn from a study of vaccination and CD4 T cells after COVID-19. The wider study: Each person enrolled got two BNT162b2 or mRNA-1273 vaccine doses.

Documented treatment: roughly 11-day PBMC culture with coronavirus spike peptide pools or control peptides (ViraFEST assay). Gathered ahead of the COVID-19 pandemic (2011-2018) were the CD4+ T cells of the unexposed donor. Expanded clonotypes were found by TCR sequencing after peptide-pool stimulation (ViraFEST). The Oncomine TCR Beta short-read assay generated sequence data from the DNA of cultured CD4+ T cells. TCRdb reprocessed the PCR reads via MiXCR and lists one record per CDR3 protein. The table includes about 4,900 distinct CDR3 sequences, over 40% detected once. Sequenced sample: CD4+ T cells from blood, cultured in vitro. The TCR originated in a human donor in good health.

CDR3 coding DNA: TGTGCCAGCAGTGGGACGCCAGCAGGGGAGCAGTTCTTC. Residues: CASSGTPAGEQFF. The chain employs TRBV2 and TRBJ2-1, with a weak D call TRBD1 (5 bases). CDR1 and CDR2 from the germline V gene are SNHLY and FYNNEI. The CDR3 has 13 residues. The V gene lost 4 bases and the J gene lost 10 bases, with 14 bases spanning the gap.